Listed below are T cell receptor beta chains from one sample, sequenced in a study of beta chain features in type 1 diabetes. Some clones are missing from TCRdb's copy, which holds only in-frame ones; the method was immunoSEQ multiplex PCR. The table has around 250,000 clones, roughly 22% seen once; the top ten hold less than 0.035%. Sequenced sample: naive CD4+ T cells from blood. The receptors come from a woman aged 35 to 49 with type 1 diabetes. Both conserved end residues are part of each CDR3. A D gene is named only where the DNA matches it firmly. A clone size is listed for some rows: how often the clone was seen (once, few, many), or a class if it is expanded.

j_call d_call v_call clone_size cdr3_nt cdr3_aa
TRBJ1-5 NA TRBV29-1 few TGCAGCGTTGGTGGGCCTAATAGCAATCAGCCCCAGCATTTT CSVGGPNSNQPQHF
TRBJ2-1 TRBD2 TRBV30 NA TGTGCCTGGAGTGGACTAGCGGGAGGGGACAATGAGCAGTTCTTC CAWSGLAGGDNEQFF
TRBJ2-7 NA TRBV5-4 few TGTGCCAGCAGCTTCATCGACACTCCCTACGAGCAGTACTTC CASSFIDTPYEQYF
TRBJ2-1 TRBD2 TRBV28 few TGTGCCAGCAGTGGGAGACTAGCGGGTACCTACAATGAGCAGTTCTTC CASSGRLAGTYNEQFF
TRBJ2-7 TRBD1 TRBV7-2 NA TGTGCCAGCAGCCCGCGTAAGACAGGGGTGGCGTGGGAGCAGTACTTC CASSPRKTGVAWEQYF
TRBJ1-1 TRBD1 TRBV7-9 few TGTGCCAGCACGGGACAGCGTAACACTGAAGCTTTCTTT CASTGQRNTEAFF
TRBJ1-2 NA TRBV4-1 NA TGCGCCAGCAGCCAAGCCCCTCTCCGGGGGGGAGGCTATGGCTACACCTTC CASSQAPLRGGGYGYTF
TRBJ2-7 TRBD1 TRBV28 NA TGTGCCAGCACTCCCGGGACAGCCCTCTACGAGCAGTACTTC CASTPGTALYEQYF
TRBJ1-2 NA TRBV4-2 NA TGTGCCAGCAGCCAAGACGATCGGGGTCCACGCTATGGCTACACCTTC CASSQDDRGPRYGYTF
TRBJ2-3 NA TRBV29-1 few TGCAGCGTTGAAGATCTCGAGGGTGGTCGAGATACGCAGTATTTT CSVEDLEGGRDTQYF
TRBJ2-1 NA TRBV6-5 NA TGTGCCAGCTCCGCAGGTGGAAAGGATGAGCAGTTCTTC CASSAGGKDEQFF
TRBJ2-7 NA TRBV7-2 NA TGTGCCAGCAGCTCCCAGGGCCGGCGGTACTTC CASSSQGRRYF
TRBJ2-7 TRBD2 TRBV5-1 NA TGCGCCAGCAGCCAACTAGCGGGAGTAAGCGAGCAGTACTTC CASSQLAGVSEQYF
TRBJ1-2 NA TRBV19 few TGTGCCAGTAGTGCCTCGGACAGAGACTATGGCTACACCTTC CASSASDRDYGYTF
TRBJ1-1 NA TRBV30 NA TGTGCCTGGACCTCCGGGGACACTGAAGCTTTCTTT CAWTSGDTEAFF
TRBJ1-1 NA TRBV4-2 NA TGTGCCAGCAGCCCACTAAAGGGGGACACTGAAGCTTTCTTT CASSPLKGDTEAFF
TRBJ1-1 NA TRBV18 few TGTGCCAGCTCACCCTTGAGGGAAGCTGAAGCTTTCTTT CASSPLREAEAFF
TRBJ2-1 TRBD2 TRBV4-2 NA TGTGCCAGCAGCTCGGGAGCGGGGGAGTACAATGAGCAGTTCTTC CASSSGAGEYNEQFF
TRBJ1-2 TRBD1 TRBV6-5 few TGTGCCAGCAGTACCCGGACAGGGGGGCACTATGGCTACACCTTC CASSTRTGGHYGYTF
TRBJ1-1 TRBD1 TRBV29-1 few TGCAGCGTTAACAGGGGGGATACTGAAGCTTTCTTT CSVNRGDTEAFF
TRBJ2-1 TRBD2 TRBV18 few TGTGCCAGCTCACCACAGGGACTAGCGGGTGAGCAGTTCTTC CASSPQGLAGEQFF
TRBJ1-5 TRBD1 TRBV30 few TGTGCCTGGAGTGAACAGGGGGGTAGCAATCAGCCCCAGCATTTT CAWSEQGGSNQPQHF
TRBJ2-1 TRBD2 TRBV4-3 few TGCGCCAGCAGCCAAGATGGGGGACTAGCGGGAGTAGAGCAGTTCTTC CASSQDGGLAGVEQFF
TRBJ2-1 TRBD2 TRBV9 few TGTGCCAGCAGCACAGCGGGGAGCTCCTACAATGAGCAGTTCTTC CASSTAGSSYNEQFF
TRBJ2-5 TRBD1 TRBV28 NA TGTGCCAGCAGTCCCCCGGGACAGGGGGAGACCCAGTACTTC CASSPPGQGETQYF
TRBJ2-3 NA TRBV18 NA TGTGCCAGCTCACCACCTAGGACTAGCACAGATACGCAGTATTTT CASSPPRTSTDTQYF
TRBJ1-1 NA TRBV2 NA TGTGCCACACAATCGGGTTTGAACACTGAAGCTTTCTTT CATQSGLNTEAFF
TRBJ1-5 TRBD1 TRBV19 few TGTGCCAGTAGTGGACAGGGCGGCAATCAGCCCCAGCATTTT CASSGQGGNQPQHF
TRBJ2-5 TRBD2 TRBV7-2 NA TGTGCCAGCAGCTTAGGATTCGGGCTAGCGGGGGGCGCACAAGAGACCCAGTACTTC CASSLGFGLAGGAQETQYF
TRBJ2-2 TRBD1 TRBV18 NA TGTGCCAGCTCACCGACAGGGTCGGGCACCGGGGAGCTGTTTTTT CASSPTGSGTGELFF
TRBJ2-2 TRBD2 TRBV9 NA TGTGCCAGCAGCTCAAGCGGGAGTGCCACCGGGGAGCTGTTTTTT CASSSSGSATGELFF
TRBJ2-3 NA TRBV2 few TGTGCCAGCAGTCAAGTCTTGCAGGCGCAGTATTTT CASSQVLQAQYF
TRBJ1-1 NA TRBV9 NA TGTGCCAGCAGCGTACTAGTGGGCACTGAAGCTTTCTTT CASSVLVGTEAFF
TRBJ2-1 TRBD2 TRBV28 few TGTGCCAGCCGCTCGGGAGGCTACTACAATGAGCAGTTCTTC CASRSGGYYNEQFF
TRBJ1-2 NA TRBV7-8 NA TGTGCCAGCAGCTCTAGCGGGGGGGACTATGGCTACACCTTC CASSSSGGDYGYTF
TRBJ2-3 NA TRBV7-9 NA TGTGCCAGCAGCTTCTATCCCGGCACAGATACGCAGTATTTT CASSFYPGTDTQYF
TRBJ1-5 TRBD1 TRBV7-2 few TGTGCCAGCAGCTTTGCCGGGACAGGGGCCTTCCAGCCCCAGCATTTT CASSFAGTGAFQPQHF
TRBJ2-5 TRBD1 TRBV6-6 NA TGTGCCAGCAGTTTACAGGGGGCCATCCAAGAGACCCAGTACTTC CASSLQGAIQETQYF
TRBJ2-1 NA TRBV7-9 few TGTGCCAGCAGCTTAGGGACTCCGTACAATGAGCAGTTCTTC CASSLGTPYNEQFF
TRBJ2-6 TRBD1 TRBV27 NA TGTGCCAGCAGGCCTCGGGACAGGGGGTTGGGGGCCAACGTCCTGACTTTC CASRPRDRGLGANVLTF
TRBJ2-2 NA TRBV7-9 NA TGTGCCAGCAGCTTAAGGTCGGGCCGAGGGTCGACCGGGGAGCTGTTTTTT CASSLRSGRGSTGELFF
TRBJ2-5 NA TRBV7-9 NA TGTGCCAGCAGCCTATATCAGGTGTACCAAGAGACCCAGTACTTC CASSLYQVYQETQYF
TRBJ1-5 NA TRBV18 few TGTGCCAGCTCGTCCTCAACAGGGTCGGGTCAGCCCCAGCATTTT CASSSSTGSGQPQHF
TRBJ2-1 TRBD2 TRBV5-1 NA TGCGCCAGCAACCCGCGGGAGGGCCGTGGTGAGCAGTTCTTC CASNPREGRGEQFF
TRBJ2-3 TRBD1 TRBV29-1 NA TGCAGCGTTGGAATAGGCCCGGGACAGCTAAGCACAGATACGCAGTATTTT CSVGIGPGQLSTDTQYF
TRBJ2-1 TRBD2 TRBV7-3 few TGTGCCAGCAGCTTAGGGGGGGGAAATGAGCAGTTCTTC CASSLGGGNEQFF
TRBJ2-3 NA TRBV15 NA TGTGCCACCAGCAGAGGATACGGTGCAGATACGCAGTATTTT CATSRGYGADTQYF
TRBJ2-7 TRBD1 TRBV9 few TGTGCCAGCAGTAGGGGACAGGGGATCTCCTCTCACGAGCAGTACTTC CASSRGQGISSHEQYF
TRBJ2-1 TRBD1 TRBV5-6 NA TGTGCCGGAGGACAGGGTTCCTACAATGAGCAGTTCTTC CAGGQGSYNEQFF
TRBJ1-2 NA TRBV25-1 few TGTGCCAGCAGTGAAGGGAGGGAAGCCCCTGGCTACACCTTC CASSEGREAPGYTF
TRBJ2-7 TRBD1 TRBV18 few TGTGCCAGCTCATCACCGACAGGGACAGGCTACGAGCAGTACTTC CASSSPTGTGYEQYF
TRBJ2-3 TRBD1 TRBV28 NA TGTGCCAGCAGTTTGACAGGGGGGACAGATACGCAGTATTTT CASSLTGGTDTQYF
TRBJ2-6 TRBD2 TRBV5-4 once TGTGCCAGCAGCTTGGGACTAGCGAAGGCTGGGGCCAACGTCCTGACTTTC CASSLGLAKAGANVLTF